The 22 T cell receptor beta chains below were found in one sample sequenced in a study of regulatory and conventional T cells in RAG deficiency. Produced via immunoSEQ multiplex PCR; TCRdb's table is partial and in-frame only. The data contain about 30,000 clones, about 80% of them seen just once; the ten biggest clones take up roughly 3.5%. Conventional CD4+ T cells were sorted from blood as CD25-low CD127-high cells. These sequences were also reported in another study, on regulatory T cells. That source notes: Amplification used 52 TRBV primers and 13 TRBJ primers.

Sequencing was performed on CD4+ effector T cells sorted from blood. All receptors come from a human donor in good health.

This sequence joins TRBV19 and TRBJ2-4, with 7 bases identical to TRBD2. V lost 5 bases to trimming and J lost 0 bases; unmatched junction nucleotides: 16. This CDR3 comprises 19 residues. The germline gives CDR1 LNHDA, CDR2 SQIVND (reference sequence). As DNA, the CDR3 is TGTGCCAGTAGTCGAAGGGAGGGAGAACCGAAACTAGCCAAAAACATTCAGTACTTC. Translation: CASSRREGEPKLAKNIQYF.

This clone was counted a few times. This chain uses TRBV15 with TRBJ2-7; either TRBD1 or TRBD2 may supply D (7 bases each). CDR1 and CDR2 from the germline V gene are LNHNV and YYDKDF (reference sequence). The CDR3 covers 16 residues. Trimming shortened V by 4 bases and J by 1 base, and 17 bases separated the two germline ends. In DNA, the CDR3 is TGTGCCACCAGCACCGGTCACAGGGGAGGGTCCTACGAGCAGTACTTC. It is translated as CATSTGHRGGSYEQYF. The whole variable domain, filled in from reference TRBV15 and TRBJ2-7, reads DAMVIQNPRYQVTQFGKPVTLSCSQTLNHNVMYWYQQKSSQAPKLLFHYYDKDFNNEADTPDNFQSRRPNTSFCFLDIRSPGLGDTAMYLCATSTGHRGGSYEQYFGPGTRLTVT.

The chain combines TRBV2 with TRBJ2-3; TRBD2 agrees at 14 bases. Germline CDR1 reads SNHLY; CDR2 reads FYNNEI. The ends lost 5 bases at V and 3 bases at J; junction bases unmatched: 7. CDR3 length: 17 amino acids. Here the CDR3 reads CASSSRRTSGGTDTQYF. CDR3 nucleotides: TGTGCCAGCAGTAGTAGACGGACTAGCGGGGGGACAGATACGCAGTATTTT.

The chain joins TRBV28 to TRBJ2-1; 8 bases are shared with TRBD1. The CDR3 is 15 amino acids. J was trimmed by 3 bases and V by 7 bases; bases with no gene match: 8. The germline V gene has CDR1 MDHEN and CDR2 SYDVKM. CDR3 coding DNA: TGTGCCAGCATCCCCCGGGACAGGAGCTACAATGAGCAGTTCTTC. It specifies CASIPRDRSYNEQFF.

The J gene is TRBJ2-7, the V gene TRBV7-2, with TRBD1 as a possible D gene (5 bases). V was shortened by 3 bases and J by 3 bases, with 9 bases between the two germline ends. The CDR3 loop spans 13 amino acids. Germline CDR1 SGHTA, CDR2 FQGNSA. In DNA, the CDR3 is TGTGCCAGCAGCTTCGACAGAAACTACGAGCAGTACTTC. It codes for CASSFDRNYEQYF.

The rearrangement joins TRBV6-1 to TRBJ2-1, with TRBD2 matching over 8 bases. CDR3 length: 15 residues. Per germline, CDR1 MNHNS and CDR2 SASEGT. Losses at the gene ends were 8 bases for V and 8 bases for J; bases not matched to a gene: 14. The CDR3 loop reads CASCPTSGGSYEQFF. CDR3 bases: TGTGCCAGCTGCCCCACCAGCGGGGGTTCATATGAGCAGTTCTTC.

This clone was observed a few times. The gene calls are TRBV12-5 and TRBJ1-2; D is perhaps TRBD1 (5 bases). The germline V and J ends were trimmed by 6 bases and 5 bases, with 10 bases remaining between them. CDR1 and CDR2 from the germline V gene are LGHNT and FRNRAP. The CDR3 extends over 12 amino acids. The CDR3 DNA is TGTGCTAGTGGCGGGGGGATATATGGCTACACCTTC. This gives the protein CASGGGIYGYTF.

CDR3: CASSPTTGGETQYF. The CDR3 bases are TGTGCCAGCTCACCGACGACGGGTGGGGAGACCCAGTACTTC. The chain is built from TRBV18 and TRBJ2-5, with D hard to call. V dropped 3 bases and J dropped 5 bases, with 13 bases sitting between them. The CDR3 covers 14 residues. The germline V gene encodes CDR1 KGHSH and CDR2 LQKENI. Drawing the rest from reference TRBV18 and TRBJ2-5, the complete variable domain is NAGVMQNPRHLVRRRGQEARLRCSPMKGHSHVYWYRQLPEEGLKFMVYLQKENIIDESGMPKERFSAEFPKEGPSILRIQQVVRGDSAAYFCASSPTTGGETQYFGPGTRLLVL.

The CDR3: CASSDRGGTGNTIYF. As DNA, the CDR3 is TGTGCCAGTAGCGATCGGGGGGGCACTGGAAACACCATATATTTT. The chain couples TRBV19 to TRBJ1-3; the D gene is possibly TRBD1 (6 bases). V lost 6 bases to trimming and J lost 2 bases, with 14 bases between them. The CDR3 is 15 residues long. CDR1 is LNHDA and CDR2 is SQIVND in the germline V gene (reference sequence).

The chain carries TRBV5-5 and TRBJ1-6; no reliable D call. Per germline, CDR1 SGHKS and CDR2 YYEKEE (reference sequence). V shed 1 base and J shed 7 bases, with 12 bases lying between them. The CDR3 has 15 residues. CDR3 residues: CASSLQNAANSPLHF. Here the CDR3 DNA reads TGTGCCAGCAGCTTGCAGAACGCCGCAAATTCACCCCTCCACTTT.

The chain links TRBV11-2 to TRBJ1-1, with TRBD1 matching 7 bases. Germline CDR1 is SGHAT and CDR2 is FQNNGV. V shed 5 bases, J shed 6 bases, and the junction held 12 bases outside the gene matches. This CDR3 has 15 residues. The CDR3 bases are TGTGCCAGCAGCGCGTACAGGGGTTCTCTTTCTGAAGCTTTCTTT. This codes for CASSAYRGSLSEAFF.

This chain uses TRBV7-2 with TRBJ2-2; a weak D match, TRBD2 (6 bases). Trimming took 5 bases from V and 1 from J, leaving 11 bases between them. Germline assignment: CDR1 SGHTA and CDR2 FQGNSA. This CDR3 region has 15 residues. CDR3 amino acids: CASSLMGGNTGELFF. CDR3 sequence (DNA): TGTGCCAGCAGCCTGATGGGGGGGAACACCGGGGAGCTGTTTTTT. The entire variable domain, with the rest obtained from reference TRBV7-2 and TRBJ2-2, is as follows: GAGVSQSPSNKVTEKGKDVELRCDPISGHTALYWYRQSLGQGLEFLIYFQGNSAPDKSGLPSDRFSAERTGGSVSTLTIQRTQQEDSAVYLCASSLMGGNTGELFFGEGSRLTVL.

This chain joins TRBV30 and TRBJ1-6, with D possibly matching TRBD1 (5 bases). This CDR3 contains 13 residues. Germline V gene lookup returns CDR1 GTSNPN and CDR2 SVGIG (reference sequence). Trimming pared 5 bases from V and 9 bases from J, leaving 14 bases between. CDR3 sequence: CAWSGQLTSPLHF. CDR3 bases: TGTGCCTGGTCCGGACAACTTACTTCACCCCTCCACTTT.

The rearrangement links TRBV19 to TRBJ1-5, with 7 nucleotides matching TRBD1. From germline, CDR1 is LNHDA and CDR2 SQIVND (reference sequence). This CDR3 contains 17 residues. Trimming took 3 bases from V and 0 from J; bases not matched to a gene: 8. The CDR3 sequence is CASSIRDSHYSNQPQHF. As DNA, the CDR3 is TGTGCCAGTAGTATTCGGGACAGCCATTATAGCAATCAGCCCCAGCATTTT.

In DNA form, the CDR3 reads TGCGCCAGCAGCTTGCTCGTCCAGCATGAGACCCAGTACTTC. This gives the protein CASSLLVQHETQYF. The chain combines TRBV5-1 with TRBJ2-5; the D is unclear. The V gene's germline CDR1 is SGHRS and CDR2 YFSETQ. Trimming took 1 base from V and 5 from J, leaving 12 bases between them. The CDR3 extends over 14 amino acids. The whole variable domain, filled in from reference TRBV5-1 and TRBJ2-5, reads KAGVTQTPRYLIKTRGQQVTLSCSPISGHRSVSWYQQTPGQGLQFLFEYFSETQRNKGNFPGRFSGRQFSNSRSEMNVSTLELGDSALYLCASSLLVQHETQYFGPGTRLLVL.

The rearrangement uses TRBV19 and TRBJ2-5; the match to TRBD2 covers 10 bases. Germline CDR1 is LNHDA and CDR2 is SQIVND (reference sequence). Trimming cost V 7 bases and J 4 bases; bases outside gene matches: 6. CDR3 length: 14 amino acids. This CDR3 reads CASTKRGGRETQYF. CDR3 nucleotide sequence: TGTGCCAGTACGAAGCGGGGGGGCCGAGAGACCCAGTACTTC. Variable domain in full (rest from reference TRBV19 and TRBJ2-5): DGGITQSPKYLFRKEGQNVTLSCEQNLNHDAMYWYRQDPGQGLRLIYYSQIVNDFQKGDIAEGYSVSREKKESFPLTVTSAQKNPTAFYLCASTKRGGRETQYFGPGTRLLVL.

The chain links TRBV6-5 to TRBJ1-1; D is undetermined. The CDR3 totals 13 residues. Trimming cost V 2 bases and J 0 bases, with 4 bases left between them. Germline CDR1 is MNHEY and CDR2 is SVGAGI. CDR3 DNA sequence: TGTGCCAGCAGTTACGTGGTGAACACTGAAGCTTTCTTT. It translates to CASSYVVNTEAFF.

The chain carries TRBV18 and TRBJ1-4; no firm D call. The CDR3 consists of 13 residues. Germline lookup yields CDR1 KGHSH and CDR2 LQKENI. Trimming left V 4 bases short and J 0 bases short, with 3 bases between. The CDR3, as DNA: TGTGCCAGCTCACGTGCAACTAATGAAAAACTGTTTTTT. Amino acids: CASSRATNEKLFF. Full variable domain (remainder filled in from reference TRBV18 and TRBJ1-4): NAGVMQNPRHLVRRRGQEARLRCSPMKGHSHVYWYRQLPEEGLKFMVYLQKENIIDESGMPKERFSAEFPKEGPSILRIQQVVRGDSAAYFCASSRATNEKLFFGSGTQLSVL.

The chain joins TRBV2 to TRBJ2-3; 8 positions match TRBD1. V lost 3 bases to trimming and J lost 4 bases; unmatched junction nucleotides: 6. The CDR3 sequence is 15 residues long. Germline assignment: CDR1 SNHLY and CDR2 FYNNEI. The DNA of the CDR3 is TGTGCCAGCAGTGACAGGACAGGGATGGCAGATACGCAGTATTTT. Translation gives CASSDRTGMADTQYF.

V usage is TRBV5-1 and J usage is TRBJ2-7, with D possibly being TRBD1 (5 bases). Germline V gene lookup returns CDR1 SGHRS and CDR2 YFSETQ. The CDR3 is made up of 13 amino acids. Trimming removed 6 bases at V and 0 bases at J, with 10 bases between. DNA for the CDR3: TGCGCCAGCATGCAGGGATCCTCCTACGAGCAGTACTTC. Protein: CASMQGSSYEQYF.

This clone was observed a handful of times. The chain uses TRBV4-2 and TRBJ1-3; D possibly corresponds to TRBD1 (6 bases). This CDR3 spans 18 amino acids. CDR1 is LGHNA and CDR2 is YNFKEQ in the germline V gene. V lost 1 base and J lost 3, with 19 bases in between. CDR3 nucleotides: TGTGCCAGCAGCCAAGGAGACAGGTTGGGGGCATATGGAAACACCATATATTTT. Encoded protein: CASSQGDRLGAYGNTIYF.

The V gene is TRBV5-1, the J gene TRBJ1-1; D might be TRBD1 (6 bases). This CDR3 spans 14 amino acids. The germline V gene encodes CDR1 SGHRS and CDR2 YFSETQ. Trimming removed 4 bases from V and 4 bases from J, with 14 bases in between. The CDR3 region is CASSVIQGSTEAFF. The CDR3 bases are TGCGCCAGCAGCGTAATACAGGGAAGCACTGAAGCTTTCTTT.